Listed here are 23 T cell receptor beta chains from one sample, sequenced in a study of beta chain features in type 1 diabetes. Every bit of the isolated RNA underwent reverse transcription, so sequencing read expressed TCRB transcripts. TCRdb keeps only in-frame clones here, not all; method: immunoSEQ multiplex PCR. The sample has under 900,000 clones; under 20% are singletons. The sequenced sample consisted of naive CD4+ T cells from blood. The receptors derive from a woman aged 18-30 years in good health.

V gene TRBV7-2 combines with J gene TRBJ2-1; D is tentatively TRBD1 or TRBD2 (6 bases each). V was cut by 5 bases and J by 0 bases, with 14 bases left in between. Per germline, CDR1 SGHTA and CDR2 FQGNSA. This CDR3 spans 16 amino acids. This CDR3 is CASSQGRDGSYNEQFF. CDR3 nucleotides: TGTGCCAGCAGCCAGGGGCGGGACGGCTCCTACAATGAGCAGTTCTTC.

This clone was detected only a few times. This rearrangement joins TRBV7-2 to TRBJ2-7; 7 nucleotides line up with TRBD2. The CDR3 runs to 14 residues. CDR1 and CDR2 (germline): SGHTA, FQGNSA. Trimming at V came to 0 bases and at J to 3 bases, leaving 2 bases not matched to a gene. This CDR3 is CASSLAREVYEQYF. The CDR3 DNA sequence: TGTGCCAGCAGCTTAGCTCGGGAGGTCTACGAGCAGTACTTC.

A few counts support this clone. The chain combines TRBV15 with TRBJ2-5; D perhaps matches TRBD1 (5 bases). The CDR3 runs 13 residues. Germline lookup yields CDR1 LNHNV and CDR2 YYDKDF (reference sequence). Trimming removed 1 base at V and 13 bases at J, with 16 bases between. CDR3: CATSRGQPGFPYF. The CDR3 DNA sequence: TGTGCCACCAGCAGAGGACAGCCCGGGTTCCCGTACTTC.

A word on this clone: Within the sample, other DNA sequences also encode this same CDR3. This rearrangement joins TRBV18 to TRBJ1-1, with D tentatively TRBD1 (5 bases). CDR1 is KGHSH, CDR2 LQKENI, per germline. CDR3 length equals 14 residues. Trimming pared 3 bases from V and 4 bases from J, leaving 12 bases between. For the CDR3, the DNA is TGTGCCAGCTCACCTTCTCAGGGATTCACTGAAGCTTTCTTT. As protein: CASSPSQGFTEAFF.

The CDR3 protein is CASSLRVSGTDTQYF. The CDR3 DNA follows: TGTGCCAGCAGCTTAAGGGTTTCAGGCACAGATACGCAGTATTTT. The chain employs TRBV7-6 and TRBJ2-3; D uncertain. V lost 2 bases and J 1 base, leaving 10 bases between the germline ends. This CDR3 spans 15 amino acids. Germline assignment: CDR1 SGHVS and CDR2 FNYEAQ.

The CDR3 sequence: CASSQDSLAGPSTDTQYF. The CDR3 DNA reads as TGTGCCAGCAGCCAAGATTCGCTAGCGGGACCTAGCACAGATACGCAGTATTTT. The genes are TRBV4-2 and TRBJ2-3; 9 bases align to TRBD2. The CDR3 totals 18 residues. The junction had 7 bases not matched to a gene; V was cut back by 0 bases and J by 0 bases. The germline gives CDR1 LGHNA, CDR2 YNFKEQ.

The J gene is TRBJ2-1, the V gene TRBV10-3; TRBD2 matches 12 bases. The CDR3 has 14 amino acids. Germline CDR1 ENHRY, CDR2 SYGVKD. V dropped 7 bases and J dropped 9; count of bases not matched to a gene: 7. The CDR3 nucleotides read TGTGCCATCACTGTGACTAGCGGGAGCGTTGAGCAGTTCTTC. It is translated as CAITVTSGSVEQFF.

This clone was found a few times. Additional DNA sequences in this sample encode the identical CDR3. J is TRBJ2-7 and V is TRBV7-2, with D tentatively TRBD1 or TRBD2 (5 bases each). Per the germline V gene, CDR1 is SGHTA and CDR2 is FQGNSA. V was cut by 3 bases and J by 3 bases, with 9 bases left in between. This CDR3 is 13 amino acids long. The CDR3 sequence is CASSLGPGYEQYF. The CDR3 nucleotides read TGTGCCAGCAGCTTGGGACCAGGCTACGAGCAGTACTTC.

This clone was counted between two and nine times. The V and J genes are TRBV28 and TRBJ2-1; 9 bases match TRBD1. Looked up from germline, CDR1 is MDHEN and CDR2 is SYDVKM. V shed 5 bases, J shed 5 bases, and the junction held 13 bases outside the gene matches. The CDR3 loop spans 17 amino acids. The CDR3 DNA sequence: TGTGCCAGCAGTAAGAATACCGGGACAGGGTTACACAATGAGCAGTTCTTC. Its protein is CASSKNTGTGLHNEQFF.

The chain employs TRBV18 and TRBJ2-1; 9 bases fit TRBD2. The J segment lost 5 bases and the V segment lost 3 bases, leaving 2 bases of the junction unmatched. This CDR3 contains 14 residues. CDR1 is KGHSH, CDR2 LQKENI, per germline. CDR3 nucleotides: TGTGCCAGCTCACCGCGGGAGGGCCACAATGAGCAGTTCTTC. Protein: CASSPREGHNEQFF.

As to this clone: This sample includes further DNA sequences coding for the same CDR3. The chain is built from TRBV7-2 and TRBJ2-3; no definite D call. Trimming stripped 2 bases from V and 6 bases from J, with 6 bases between. This CDR3 is 12 amino acids long. Looked up from germline, CDR1 is SGHTA and CDR2 is FQGNSA. The CDR3 DNA reads as TGTGCCAGCAGCTTAATTCCCGATACGCAGTATTTT. Amino acids: CASSLIPDTQYF.

This clone was seen a handful of times. The chain joins TRBV4-2 to TRBJ2-1; 8 bases are shared with TRBD1. CDR3 size: 18 residues. The germline V gene encodes CDR1 LGHNA and CDR2 YNFKEQ. Trimming removed 0 bases from V and 6 bases from J; junction bases left unmatched: 13. In nucleotides, the CDR3 is TGTGCCAGCAGCCAAGATCAGCGATCAGGGGGCAGGGTCAATGAGCAGTTCTTC. Translating gives CASSQDQRSGGRVNEQFF.

The chain employs TRBV10-3 and TRBJ1-1, with D uncertain. This CDR3 is 12 amino acids long. Germline V lookup: CDR1 ENHRY, CDR2 SYGVKD. V shed 3 bases and J shed 3 bases, with 5 bases lying between them. The CDR3 loop reads CAISDSYTEAFF. CDR3 DNA sequence: TGTGCCATCAGTGACTCTTACACTGAAGCTTTCTTT.

This clone was picked up a small number of times. The chain is built from TRBV10-3 and TRBJ2-3; the match to TRBD2 covers 10 bases. The CDR3 is made up of 15 amino acids. With V trimmed by 4 bases and J by 4 bases, 5 bases remained unmatched. Germline-derived CDR1 and CDR2 are ENHRY and SYGVKD. Here the CDR3 reads CAISGSGRGPDTQYF. The CDR3 region has the DNA TGTGCCATCAGTGGAAGCGGGAGGGGTCCAGATACGCAGTATTTT.

The chain links TRBV11-2 to TRBJ2-7; 8 bases fit TRBD2. Germline V gene data show CDR1 as SGHAT and CDR2 as FQNNGV. The CDR3 totals 18 residues. The trim removed 5 bases at V and 3 bases at J, leaving 18 bases unmatched. The CDR3 loop is CASSNYPAAGGSVYEQYF. As DNA, the CDR3 is TGTGCCAGCAGCAACTATCCCGCCGCGGGAGGCTCTGTCTACGAGCAGTACTTC.

Only a few counts were recorded for this clone. The chain couples TRBV7-2 to TRBJ2-4; D possibly corresponds to TRBD2 (6 bases). Per the germline V gene, CDR1 is SGHTA and CDR2 is FQGNSA. Trimming took off 5 bases at V and 2 bases at J, with 16 bases between the two ends. CDR3 length: 16 amino acids. The DNA of the CDR3 is TGTGCCAGCAGCCGACCCGGCGGAGGGCCCAAAAACATTCAGTACTTC. Translating it yields CASSRPGGGPKNIQYF.

The rearrangement uses TRBV19 and TRBJ2-7; TRBD1 matches 7 bases. The CDR3 has 14 amino acids. CDR1 and CDR2 from the germline V gene are LNHDA and SQIVND (reference sequence). The V and J ends lost 0 bases and 5 bases, in that order; junction bases with no gene match: 4. The CDR3 bases are TGTGCCAGTAGTATAGACCGGGACAGCCACGAGCAGTACTTC. Its translation is CASSIDRDSHEQYF.

This chain uses TRBV7-2 with TRBJ1-2; a weak D match, TRBD1 (5 bases). CDR3 size: 13 residues. V lost 5 bases and J lost 4, with 11 bases in between. The germline V gene has CDR1 SGHTA and CDR2 FQGNSA. CDR3 sequence reads: CASSREGSYGYTF. CDR3 in DNA: TGTGCCAGCAGCCGGGAGGGGAGCTATGGCTACACCTTC.

The rearrangement joins TRBV7-2 to TRBJ1-1; TRBD1 matches 7 bases. V shed 5 bases and J 5 bases; nucleotides not matched to a gene: 5. CDR1 is SGHTA, CDR2 FQGNSA, per germline. This CDR3 is 13 amino acids long. CDR3 sequence reads: CASSRDRETEAFF. CDR3 DNA sequence: TGTGCCAGCAGCCGAGACAGGGAGACTGAAGCTTTCTTT. Using reference TRBV7-2 and TRBJ1-1 for the parts outside the CDR3, the full variable domain is GAGVSQSPSNKVTEKGKDVELRCDPISGHTALYWYRQSLGQGLEFLIYFQGNSAPDKSGLPSDRFSAERTGGSVSTLTIQRTQQEDSAVYLCASSRDRETEAFFGQGTRLTVV.

The genes are TRBV12-2 and TRBJ2-3. TRBV12-2 is given as a pseudogene. This CDR3 region has 16 residues. The chain's CDR3 is CASRLGDQWGTDTQYF. In nucleotides, the CDR3 is TGTGCAAGTCGCTTAGGCGACCAGTGGGGAACAGATACGCAGTATTTT.

The CDR3 nucleotides are TGTGCCAGCAGGACTAGCGGGTCCGATGAGCAGTTCTTC. The encoded protein is CASRTSGSDEQFF. The chain couples TRBV6-5 to TRBJ2-1, with 10 bases identical to TRBD2. This CDR3 spans 13 amino acids. CDR1 and CDR2 from the germline V gene are MNHEY and SVGAGI. After removal of 6 bases from V and 8 bases from J, the junction contained 4 bases not matched to a gene.

This clone was picked up a small number of times. This rearrangement joins TRBV7-9 to TRBJ2-7; 8 nucleotides line up with TRBD1. The V and J ends lost 2 bases and 6 bases, in that order; junction bases with no gene match: 9. The CDR3 totals 15 residues. Germline V gives CDR1 SEHNR, CDR2 FQNEAQ (reference sequence). The CDR3 bases are TGTGCCAGCAGCTTACAAACCGGGACAGGTGGCGAGCAGTACTTC. Amino acids: CASSLQTGTGGEQYF.

The rearrangement links TRBV7-9 to TRBJ2-1; either TRBD1 or TRBD2 may supply D (5 bases each). Trimming removed 2 bases at V and 9 bases at J, with 14 bases between. Germline CDR1 SEHNR, CDR2 FQNEAQ (reference sequence). The CDR3 covers 14 residues. CDR3 nucleotides: TGTGCCAGCAGCTTAATAGGGACCGTACGTGAGCAGTTCTTC. This translates into CASSLIGTVREQFF. The whole variable domain, remainder taken from reference TRBV7-9 and TRBJ2-1, is DTGVSQNPRHKITKRGQNVTFRCDPISEHNRLYWYRQTLGQGPEFLTYFQNEAQLEKSRLLSDRFSAERPKGSFSTLEIQRTEQGDSAMYLCASSLIGTVREQFFGPGTRLTVL.